These T cell receptor beta chains were read from a single sample in a study of spatial heterogeneity in lung cancer. TCRdb reanalysed the 5' RACE reads using MiXCR and keeps one entry per CDR3 protein. The repertoire includes fewer than 55,000 distinct CDR3 sequences, 6.5% to 7.5% of them detected once, and 35% sits in the top ten. Sequencing used PBMCs, obtained at follow-up. These receptors all stem from a female donor with early-stage non-small cell lung cancer. Each CDR3 is given with its conserved first and last residue. The order of the fields is D gene, J gene, V gene, clone size, CDR3 protein, CDR3 DNA. The D gene is left open where the match is weak. The size of a clone is reported for some rows only, either as once, few or many, or as a class for expanded clones.

>-|TRBJ2-1|TRBV5-1|many
CASSTEPWWGGNEQFF
TGCGCCAGCAGCACCGAACCCTGGTGGGGTGGGAATGAGCAGTTCTTC
>TRBD2|TRBJ2-7|TRBV20-1|-
CSARQGLAGVQYF
TGCAGTGCTAGGCAGGGACTAGCGGGCGTGCAGTACTTC
>-|TRBJ1-3|TRBV6-5|many
CASTPLPGNTIYF
TGTGCCAGCACCCCCTTACCTGGAAACACCATATATTTT
>-|TRBJ2-5|TRBV6-5|many
CASSLGGLSEETQYF
TGTGCCAGCAGCCTGGGGGGGCTGAGTGAAGAGACCCAGTACTTC
>TRBD2|TRBJ2-5|TRBV20-1|-
CSAPSGGPKKTQYF
TGCAGTGCTCCGAGCGGGGGGCCTAAAAAGACCCAGTACTTC
>-|TRBJ1-1|TRBV6-5|many
CATRYQGTTEAFF
TGTGCCACCCGATATCAGGGGACCACTGAAGCTTTCTTT
>-|TRBJ2-5|TRBV6-2/TRBV6-3|-
CASSPLVRETQYF
TGTGCCAGCAGCCCCTTAGTTCGGGAGACCCAGTACTTC
>-|TRBJ2-7|TRBV29-1|few
CSAQGGQEAPREYF
TGCAGCGCCCAGGGGGGTCAGGAAGCCCCCCGGGAGTACTTC
>-|TRBJ1-6|TRBV5-8|-
CASRRGSYNSPLHF
TGTGCCAGCAGACGAGGCTCCTATAATTCACCCCTCCACTTT
>-|TRBJ1-5|TRBV6-6|-
CASSYWESNQPQHF
TGTGCCAGCAGTTATTGGGAGAGCAATCAGCCCCAGCATTTT
>-|TRBJ2-3|TRBV4-1|-
CASSPREFPDTQYF
TGCGCCAGCAGCCCAAGGGAGTTTCCAGATACGCAGTATTTT
>-|TRBJ2-2|TRBV6-5|many
CASSPDPSVTGELFF
TGTGCCAGCAGCCCCGACCCCTCGGTCACCGGGGAGCTGTTTTTT
>TRBD2|TRBJ2-3|TRBV5-1|few
CASSLWGLAGRETDADTQYF
TGCGCCAGCAGCTTGTGGGGTCTAGCGGGACGGGAGACCGACGCCGATACGCAGTATTTT
>-|TRBJ2-7|TRBV7-6|few
CASSRGASYEQYF
TGTGCCAGCAGTAGGGGGGCCTCCTACGAGCAGTACTTC
>-|TRBJ2-7|TRBV3-1|many
CASSQGQGSYEQYF
TGTGCCAGCAGCCAAGGGCAGGGATCCTACGAGCAGTACTTC
>-|TRBJ1-1|TRBV28|many
CASTQEGVGNTEAFF
TGTGCCAGCACCCAGGAAGGGGTAGGGAACACTGAAGCTTTCTTT
>-|TRBJ2-7|TRBV10-3|many
CAISESFSYEQYF
TGTGCCATCAGTGAGTCATTTAGCTACGAGCAGTACTTC
>-|TRBJ2-1|TRBV7-9|many
CASSLRQGTYNEQFF
TGTGCCAGCAGCTTAAGGCAGGGGACCTACAATGAGCAGTTCTTC
>TRBD2|TRBJ2-1|TRBV10-3|many
CAISESLLAGDNEQFF
TGTGCCATCAGTGAGTCGTTGCTAGCGGGGGACAATGAGCAGTTCTTC
>TRBD1|TRBJ2-7|TRBV20-1|many
CSARWAGGLSEQYF
TGCAGTGCTAGGTGGGCAGGGGGATTGTCCGAGCAGTACTTC
>-|TRBJ2-7|TRBV20-1|many
CSAPRPRGSGSYEQYF
TGCAGTGCTCCCCGACCTAGGGGAAGTGGCTCCTACGAGCAGTACTTC
>-|TRBJ2-7|TRBV5-1|many
CASTTMGSPGEQYF
TGCGCCAGCACCACTATGGGGTCCCCGGGCGAGCAGTACTTC
>-|TRBJ2-7|TRBV29-1|few
CSAGTQYEQYF
TGCAGCGCCGGGACCCAATACGAGCAGTACTTC
>-|TRBJ2-1|TRBV5-1|few
CASSPAAGTGNEQFF
TGCGCCAGCAGCCCCGCCGCGGGGACTGGGAATGAGCAGTTCTTC
>-|TRBJ2-3|TRBV4-3|few
CASSQAVTDTQYF
TGCGCCAGCAGCCAAGCGGTAACAGATACGCAGTATTTT
>-|TRBJ1-2|TRBV4-3|many
CASSLQDGNYGYTF
TGCGCCAGCAGCCTACAGGACGGTAACTATGGCTACACCTTC
>-|TRBJ2-3|TRBV12-3/TRBV12-4|many
CASRRDSPSPYF
TGTGCCAGCAGGCGGGACTCCCCGTCGCCCTATTTT
>-|TRBJ2-7|TRBV5-5|few
CASSWRVGSYEQYF
TGTGCCAGCAGCTGGAGGGTTGGGTCCTACGAGCAGTACTTC
>TRBD2|TRBJ2-1|TRBV6-5|many
CASSGLANSIAEQFF
TGTGCCAGCAGTGGACTAGCTAACAGCATCGCTGAGCAGTTCTTC
>TRBD1|TRBJ1-5|TRBV18|few
CASSPQTGSQPQHF
TGTGCCAGCTCACCACAGACAGGGAGCCAACCCCAGCATTTT
>-|TRBJ1-4|TRBV27|many
CASSFRRGRDEKLFF
TGTGCCAGCAGTTTTAGGAGGGGTAGGGATGAAAAACTGTTTTTT
>-|TRBJ1-2|TRBV6-5|many
CASRSGAAGPYGYTF
TGTGCCAGCAGATCAGGGGCCGCGGGCCCCTATGGCTACACCTTC
>-|TRBJ1-4|TRBV2|many
CASWPGGQKLFF
TGTGCCAGCTGGCCCGGGGGTCAAAAACTGTTTTTT
>-|TRBJ1-5|TRBV6-5|-
CASSRSLTGNQPQHF
TGTGCCAGCAGCCGAAGCCTAACAGGGAATCAGCCCCAGCATTTT
>-|TRBJ2-7|TRBV18|many
CASSPGVVGHEQYF
TGTGCCAGCTCACCGGGGGTTGTAGGCCACGAGCAGTACTTC
>TRBD2|TRBJ2-5|TRBV6-5|many
CASSWTGTRETQYF
TGTGCCAGCAGTTGGACCGGGACTAGAGAGACCCAGTACTTC
>-|TRBJ1-4|TRBV27|-
CASSQGRANEKLFF
TGTGCCAGCAGCCAGGGTCGAGCTAATGAAAAACTGTTTTTT
>TRBD2|TRBJ2-5|TRBV2|many
CASRAPGLEETQYF
TGTGCCAGCAGAGCGCCGGGACTAGAGGAGACCCAGTACTTC
>-|TRBJ2-5|TRBV12-3/TRBV12-4|many
CASSWQGLKETQYF
TGTGCCAGCAGTTGGCAAGGGTTGAAGGAGACCCAGTACTTC
>TRBD2|TRBJ2-3|TRBV7-2|many
CASSLGGGAIDTQYF
TGTGCCAGCAGCTTAGGCGGGGGGGCGATAGATACGCAGTATTTT
>-|TRBJ2-1|TRBV7-7|many
CASSFDGAAGNEQFF
TGTGCCAGCAGCTTTGATGGGGCCGCGGGGAATGAGCAGTTCTTC
>TRBD1|TRBJ2-5|TRBV5-1|-
CASSLSGTVQETQYF
TGCGCCAGCAGCTTGTCCGGGACAGTCCAAGAGACCCAGTACTTC
>TRBD1|TRBJ1-2|TRBV7-9|-
CASSLQGNYGYTF
TGTGCCAGCAGCCTACAGGGGAACTATGGCTACACCTTC